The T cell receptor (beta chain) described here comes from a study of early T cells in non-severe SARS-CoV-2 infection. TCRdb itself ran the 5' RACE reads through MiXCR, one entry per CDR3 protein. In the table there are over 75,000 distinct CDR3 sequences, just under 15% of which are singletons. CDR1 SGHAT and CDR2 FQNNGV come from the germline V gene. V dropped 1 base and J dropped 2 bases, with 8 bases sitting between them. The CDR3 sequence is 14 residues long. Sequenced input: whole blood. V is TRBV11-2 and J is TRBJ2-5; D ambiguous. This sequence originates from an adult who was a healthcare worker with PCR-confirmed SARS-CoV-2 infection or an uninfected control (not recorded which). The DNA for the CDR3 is TGTGCCAGCAGCTTAGGGTCCAGACAAGAGACCCAGTACTTC. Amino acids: CASSLGSRQETQYF.